The 10 T cell receptor beta chains below all came from one sample that was sequenced in a study of T cells after yellow fever vaccination. TCRdb re-called the 5' RACE reads through MiXCR, storing one row per CDR3 protein. The table shows about 260,000 distinct CDR3 sequences, with under 15% occurring only once. The specimen was CD4+ T cells sorted from PBMCs, collected 45 days after the yellow fever booster vaccination. Receptor source: a man under 40 who received the YFV17D yellow fever vaccine.

To note about this clonotype: Germline is not matched at one junction end, which may reflect a read error. The DNA of the CDR3 is TGTGCTAGCAGCTTAGGGGGACAGGTCGGAGGAGATACGCAGTATTTT. This translates into CASSLGGQVGGDTQYF. The chain recombines TRBV7-7 with TRBJ2-3; TRBD1 agrees at 8 bases. This CDR3 comprises 16 residues. Germline V gives CDR1 SSHAT, CDR2 FNYEAQ (reference sequence).

As DNA, the CDR3 is TGTGCCAGCAGCCAAGCTGGGGAAAACATTCAGTACTTC. Amino acid sequence: CASSQAGENIQYF. The chain is built from TRBV3-1 and TRBJ2-4; D remains ambiguous. Germline lookup yields CDR1 LGHDT and CDR2 YNNKEL (reference sequence). The ends were cut back, 1 base at V and 5 bases at J, with 6 bases in the middle. There are 13 residues in the CDR3.

This clonotype turned up a few times. The gene calls are TRBV12-3 or TRBV12-4 and TRBJ2-5, with TRBD2 as a possible D gene (6 bases). Trimming removed 6 bases at V and 5 bases at J, with 13 bases between. The CDR3 is 13 amino acids. The CDR3 nucleotides read TGTGCCAGCAGGCGGGATCCCCGGGAGACCCAGTACTTC. Translated: CASRRDPRETQYF.

This clonotype has just a few counts. The chain links TRBV20-1 to TRBJ2-5; 14 positions agree with TRBD2. The ends lost 5 bases at V and 9 bases at J; junction bases unmatched: 8. CDR1 is DFQATT, CDR2 SNEGSKA, per germline (reference sequence). The CDR3 length is 14 residues. CDR3: CSAPTSGRAGAQYF. CDR3 nucleotide sequence: TGCAGTGCTCCGACTAGCGGGAGGGCCGGGGCCCAGTACTTC.

This clonotype was recorded a few times. The chain couples TRBV29-1 to TRBJ2-2; D is undetermined. V dropped 4 bases and J dropped 4 bases, with 13 bases sitting between them. CDR3 length: 14 amino acids. CDR1 and CDR2 from the germline V gene are SQVTM and ANQGSEA. In nucleotides, the CDR3 is TGCAGCGTTGTGGAAGGATCAGGCACCGGGGAGCTGTTTTTT. This translates into CSVVEGSGTGELFF.

This clonotype was seen only a few times. The chain joins TRBV12-3 or TRBV12-4 to TRBJ2-5; D gene ambiguous. Trimming cost V 6 bases and J 5 bases, with 13 bases left between them. The CDR3 runs 13 residues. The CDR3 here is CASRSIHPETQYF. CDR3 nucleotide sequence: TGTGCCAGCAGGTCCATACACCCGGAGACCCAGTACTTC.

V usage is TRBV28 and J usage is TRBJ2-2; 12 bases agree with TRBD2. Germline V gene sequence: CDR1 MDHEN, CDR2 SYDVKM. The CDR3 sequence is 15 residues long. V lost 11 bases to trimming and J lost 4 bases; unmatched junction nucleotides: 8. The CDR3 DNA reads TGTGCCGGCACGAGACTAGCGGGAGCCACCGGGGAGCTGTTTTTT. Protein product: CAGTRLAGATGELFF.

This clonotype was picked up a small number of times. This chain uses TRBV20-1 with TRBJ2-7; 8 bases line up with TRBD2. Per the germline V gene, CDR1 is DFQATT and CDR2 is SNEGSKA (reference sequence). The CDR3 is made up of 16 amino acids. With V trimmed by 3 bases and J by 5 bases, 15 bases remained unmatched. The CDR3 is CSARPHSGLAGNEQYF. Written as DNA, the CDR3 is TGCAGTGCTAGGCCCCACTCCGGACTAGCCGGGAACGAGCAGTACTTC.

This clonotype was counted at least ten times. The J gene is TRBJ1-1, the V gene TRBV20-1; D may be TRBD1 (5 bases). CDR3 length equals 13 residues. The germline V gene has CDR1 DFQATT and CDR2 SNEGSKA (reference sequence). Trimming shortened V by 6 bases and J by 0 bases, and 11 bases separated the two germline ends. DNA for the CDR3: TGCAGTGCGGCAGCAGGGCTGAACACTGAAGCTTTCTTT. This sequence encodes CSAAAGLNTEAFF.

This chain joins TRBV5-4 and TRBJ2-7; a weak D match, TRBD1 (5 bases). With 2 bases removed from V and 3 bases from J, the gap between germline ends came to 12 bases. Germline V gives CDR1 SGHNT, CDR2 YYREEE (reference sequence). The CDR3 consists of 14 residues. CDR3 amino acids: CASSFQSTDYEQYF. CDR3 coding DNA: TGTGCCAGCAGCTTTCAATCGACAGACTACGAGCAGTACTTC.